Listed here are 21 T cell receptor beta chains from one sample, sequenced in a study of blood T cell repertoires in COVID-19. Produced via immunoSEQ multiplex PCR; TCRdb's table is partial and in-frame only. The sample holds about 370,000 clones, approximately 90% seen once. Sequencing was done on a sample of PBMCs or T cells enriched from blood (not recorded which). Receptors were obtained from a woman aged 40-49 years who had been exposed to COVID-19.

Here the CDR3 reads CAIRGTAGGNSGNTIYF. Written as DNA, the CDR3 is TGTGCCATCAGGGGGACGGCGGGAGGGAACTCTGGAAACACCATATATTTT. This chain connects TRBV10-3 to TRBJ1-3; D possibly corresponds to TRBD1 (5 bases). CDR3 size: 17 residues. Germline V gene data show CDR1 as ENHRY and CDR2 as SYGVKD. Trimming cost V 6 bases and J 0 bases, with 18 bases left between them.

The chain employs TRBV6-2 or TRBV6-3 and TRBJ2-1, with unresolved D. Germline V gives CDR1 MNHEY, CDR2 SVGEGT. Trimming pared 4 bases from V and 3 bases from J, leaving 10 bases between. This CDR3 region has 14 residues. CDR3 DNA: TGTGCCAGCAGTTCCGCTAATGTCTACAATGAGCAGTTCTTC. Encoded protein: CASSSANVYNEQFF.

Of note for this clone: The sample contains more than one DNA sequence encoding this CDR3. The V gene is TRBV19, the J gene TRBJ2-3; D is unclear. CDR1 LNHDA and CDR2 SQIVND come from the germline V gene (reference sequence). This CDR3 contains 12 residues. Trimming took 0 bases from V and 7 from J, leaving 5 bases between them. CDR3 amino acids: CASSIDPNTQYF. The CDR3, as DNA: TGTGCCAGTAGTATAGATCCCAATACGCAGTATTTT.

The V and J genes are TRBV19 and TRBJ2-2; the D is unclear. The CDR3 consists of 12 residues. Germline lookup yields CDR1 LNHDA and CDR2 SQIVND (reference sequence). The germline V and J ends were trimmed by 6 bases and 2 bases, with 4 bases remaining between them. The CDR3 region has the DNA TGTGCCAGTAGCTCCAACACCGGGGAGCTGTTTTTT. Amino acid sequence: CASSSNTGELFF. Complete variable domain (other parts from reference TRBV19 and TRBJ2-2): DGGITQSPKYLFRKEGQNVTLSCEQNLNHDAMYWYRQDPGQGLRLIYYSQIVNDFQKGDIAEGYSVSREKKESFPLTVTSAQKNPTAFYLCASSSNTGELFFGEGSRLTVL.

As for this clone: A read error may account for a junction end that differs from germline. The rearrangement joins TRBV30 to TRBJ2-5; tentatively, D is TRBD2 (6 bases). Germline CDR1 reads GTSNPN; CDR2 reads SVGIG (reference sequence). The CDR3 sequence is 11 residues long. The CDR3 region is CAWTAGEVLHF. DNA for the CDR3: TGTGCCTGGACAGCGGGTGAAGTTTTGCACTTC.

CDR3 sequence reads: CASNGGLAYPEQFF. In nucleotides, the CDR3 is TGTGCCAGCAACGGCGGACTAGCTTATCCTGAGCAGTTCTTC. The rearrangement links TRBV11-3 to TRBJ2-1; 8 bases align to TRBD2. The CDR3 runs 14 residues. In germline, CDR1 is SGHNT, CDR2 YENEEA. The J segment lost 9 bases and the V segment lost 7 bases, leaving 11 bases of the junction unmatched.

The rearrangement joins TRBV30 to TRBJ1-1; D possibly corresponds to TRBD1 (5 bases). Looked up from germline, CDR1 is GTSNPN and CDR2 is SVGIG (reference sequence). V lost 0 bases and J 7 bases, leaving 12 bases between the germline ends. CDR3 length: 13 residues. CDR3 amino acids: CAWSVKGALEAFF. The CDR3 coding sequence is TGTGCCTGGAGTGTAAAAGGGGCGCTTGAAGCTTTCTTT.

The CDR3 region is CASSGGGEAFF. DNA of the CDR3: TGTGCCAGCAGTGGCGGCGGAGAAGCTTTCTTT. V gene TRBV2 combines with J gene TRBJ1-1; D not certain. Germline V lookup: CDR1 SNHLY, CDR2 FYNNEI. V was clipped by 4 bases and J by 8 bases, with 8 bases between them. The CDR3 is 11 residues long.

The V call is TRBV6-2 or TRBV6-3, the J call TRBJ1-1; D is unclear. V was shortened by 0 bases and J by 5 bases, with 10 bases between the two germline ends. The CDR3 consists of 14 residues. The germline CDR1 and CDR2 sequences are MNHEY and SVGEGT. The CDR3 is CASSYSDLRTEAFF. The CDR3 DNA sequence: TGTGCCAGCAGTTACTCAGATCTAAGAACTGAAGCTTTCTTT.

About this clone: Additional DNA sequences in this sample encode the identical CDR3. This rearrangement joins TRBV19 to TRBJ2-1; TRBD2 agrees at 9 bases. J was trimmed by 6 bases and V by 3 bases; bases with no gene match: 3. The CDR3 is made up of 14 amino acids. From germline, CDR1 is LNHDA and CDR2 SQIVND (reference sequence). CDR3 nucleotide sequence: TGTGCCAGTAGTATGGGCGGGAGGGCCAATGAGCAGTTCTTC. Residues: CASSMGGRANEQFF. The variable domain in full, completed from reference TRBV19 and TRBJ2-1, reads DGGITQSPKYLFRKEGQNVTLSCEQNLNHDAMYWYRQDPGQGLRLIYYSQIVNDFQKGDIAEGYSVSREKKESFPLTVTSAQKNPTAFYLCASSMGGRANEQFFGPGTRLTVL.

The CDR3, as DNA: TGCGCCAGCAGTCCCCGTGTGGGAGGAACTAGCAATCAGCCCCAGCATTTT. As protein: CASSPRVGGTSNQPQHF. This sequence joins TRBV10-2 and TRBJ1-5, with D hard to call. V dropped 5 bases and J dropped 0 bases, with 17 bases sitting between them. The CDR3 totals 17 residues. Germline CDR1 and CDR2: WSHSY and SAAADI.

To note about this clone: This specimen includes other DNA sequences encoding the same CDR3. This sequence joins TRBV9 and TRBJ1-3; weak D call: TRBD1 (5 bases). Germline CDR1 reads SGDLS; CDR2 reads YYNGEE. The CDR3 contains 15 residues. Deletions cut 3 bases from V and 0 bases from J, with 10 bases between. CDR3 sequence (DNA): TGTGCCAGCAGCGCTACAGGAAGCTCTGGAAACACCATATATTTT. This translates into CASSATGSSGNTIYF.

V gene TRBV27 combines with J gene TRBJ1-5, with a tentative D call TRBD1 (6 bases). There are 14 residues in the CDR3. Germline CDR1 is MNHEY and CDR2 is SMNVEV (reference sequence). The germline V and J ends were trimmed by 2 bases and 1 base, with 6 bases remaining between them. The CDR3 sequence is CASSLTGSNQPQHF. CDR3 in DNA: TGTGCCAGCAGTTTAACAGGGAGCAATCAGCCCCAGCATTTT.

The chain is built from TRBV12-5 and TRBJ2-1; 8 positions agree with TRBD1. Per germline, CDR1 LGHNT and CDR2 FRNRAP. Trimming took 4 bases from V and 5 from J; bases not matched to a gene: 7. This CDR3 contains 15 residues. The CDR3 sequence: CASGSGQGRNNEQFF. The CDR3, as DNA: TGTGCTAGTGGTTCTGGACAGGGTCGGAACAATGAGCAGTTCTTC.

The chain couples TRBV27 to TRBJ1-2; TRBD1 matches at 9 bases. This CDR3 comprises 16 residues. V trimming: 1 base; J trimming: 8 bases; junction bases outside the gene matches: 11. Germline CDR1 and CDR2: MNHEY and SMNVEV (reference sequence). As DNA, the CDR3 is TGTGCCAGCAGTTTATTCGCCGGACAGGGGTTAGGGGGCTACACCTTC. It encodes CASSLFAGQGLGGYTF.

This chain joins TRBV9 and TRBJ1-1; maybe TRBD1 (5 bases). Trimming removed 2 bases from V and 4 bases from J, with 12 bases in between. The V gene's germline CDR1 is SGDLS and CDR2 YYNGEE. The CDR3 has 14 amino acids. As DNA, the CDR3 is TGTGCCAGCAGCGTGGGGACTATGTCCACTGAAGCTTTCTTT. This translates into CASSVGTMSTEAFF.

V usage is TRBV10-3 and J usage is TRBJ1-2, with D perhaps TRBD1 (5 bases). The V gene's germline CDR1 is ENHRY and CDR2 SYGVKD. Trimming shortened V by 5 bases and J by 3 bases, and 16 bases separated the two germline ends. The CDR3 extends over 15 amino acids. CDR3 residues: CAISMDTSSHYGYTF. CDR3 nucleotide sequence: TGTGCCATCAGTATGGACACCTCGTCACACTATGGCTACACCTTC.

The chain employs TRBV9 and TRBJ1-4; no definite D call. Germline V gives CDR1 SGDLS, CDR2 YYNGEE. This CDR3 spans 14 amino acids. Trimming took off 1 base at V and 8 bases at J, with 12 bases between the two ends. CDR3 in amino acids: CASSVRDTSEKLFF. CDR3 in DNA: TGTGCCAGCAGCGTACGAGACACCTCCGAAAAACTGTTTTTT. The full variable domain, in which reference TRBV9 and TRBJ1-4 provide the parts outside the CDR3, is DSGVTQTPKHLITATGQRVTLRCSPRSGDLSVYWYQQSLDQGLQFLIQYYNGEERAKGNILERFSAQQFPDLHSELNLSSLELGDSALYFCASSVRDTSEKLFFGSGTQLSVL.

The chain recombines TRBV5-5 with TRBJ1-2; 11 bases are a match to TRBD1. The germline V gene encodes CDR1 SGHKS and CDR2 YYEKEE (reference sequence). The CDR3 has 15 amino acids. Trimming removed 4 bases from V and 4 bases from J; junction bases left unmatched: 6. The CDR3 is CASSLRTGGLYGYTF. The CDR3 DNA sequence: TGTGCCAGCAGCCTCCGGACAGGGGGCCTCTATGGCTACACCTTC.

As to this clone: This sample includes further DNA sequences coding for the same CDR3. The chain combines TRBV18 with TRBJ1-5, with 9 bases fitting TRBD1. V lost 3 bases and J lost 6; bases outside the gene matches: 3. The germline V gene encodes CDR1 KGHSH and CDR2 LQKENI. This CDR3 region has 14 residues. The CDR3 sequence: CASSPGQGFQPQHF. In DNA form, the CDR3 reads TGTGCCAGCTCACCGGGACAGGGCTTTCAGCCCCAGCATTTT.

The V gene is TRBV6-1, the J gene TRBJ2-2; TRBD2 matches 14 bases. Trimming removed 3 bases from V and 5 bases from J; junction bases left unmatched: 5. The CDR3 extends over 17 amino acids. Germline assignment: CDR1 MNHNS and CDR2 SASEGT. CDR3 sequence (DNA): TGTGCCAGCAGTGACTGGACTAGCGGGGGGCAAACCGGGGAGCTGTTTTTT. It codes for CASSDWTSGGQTGELFF.